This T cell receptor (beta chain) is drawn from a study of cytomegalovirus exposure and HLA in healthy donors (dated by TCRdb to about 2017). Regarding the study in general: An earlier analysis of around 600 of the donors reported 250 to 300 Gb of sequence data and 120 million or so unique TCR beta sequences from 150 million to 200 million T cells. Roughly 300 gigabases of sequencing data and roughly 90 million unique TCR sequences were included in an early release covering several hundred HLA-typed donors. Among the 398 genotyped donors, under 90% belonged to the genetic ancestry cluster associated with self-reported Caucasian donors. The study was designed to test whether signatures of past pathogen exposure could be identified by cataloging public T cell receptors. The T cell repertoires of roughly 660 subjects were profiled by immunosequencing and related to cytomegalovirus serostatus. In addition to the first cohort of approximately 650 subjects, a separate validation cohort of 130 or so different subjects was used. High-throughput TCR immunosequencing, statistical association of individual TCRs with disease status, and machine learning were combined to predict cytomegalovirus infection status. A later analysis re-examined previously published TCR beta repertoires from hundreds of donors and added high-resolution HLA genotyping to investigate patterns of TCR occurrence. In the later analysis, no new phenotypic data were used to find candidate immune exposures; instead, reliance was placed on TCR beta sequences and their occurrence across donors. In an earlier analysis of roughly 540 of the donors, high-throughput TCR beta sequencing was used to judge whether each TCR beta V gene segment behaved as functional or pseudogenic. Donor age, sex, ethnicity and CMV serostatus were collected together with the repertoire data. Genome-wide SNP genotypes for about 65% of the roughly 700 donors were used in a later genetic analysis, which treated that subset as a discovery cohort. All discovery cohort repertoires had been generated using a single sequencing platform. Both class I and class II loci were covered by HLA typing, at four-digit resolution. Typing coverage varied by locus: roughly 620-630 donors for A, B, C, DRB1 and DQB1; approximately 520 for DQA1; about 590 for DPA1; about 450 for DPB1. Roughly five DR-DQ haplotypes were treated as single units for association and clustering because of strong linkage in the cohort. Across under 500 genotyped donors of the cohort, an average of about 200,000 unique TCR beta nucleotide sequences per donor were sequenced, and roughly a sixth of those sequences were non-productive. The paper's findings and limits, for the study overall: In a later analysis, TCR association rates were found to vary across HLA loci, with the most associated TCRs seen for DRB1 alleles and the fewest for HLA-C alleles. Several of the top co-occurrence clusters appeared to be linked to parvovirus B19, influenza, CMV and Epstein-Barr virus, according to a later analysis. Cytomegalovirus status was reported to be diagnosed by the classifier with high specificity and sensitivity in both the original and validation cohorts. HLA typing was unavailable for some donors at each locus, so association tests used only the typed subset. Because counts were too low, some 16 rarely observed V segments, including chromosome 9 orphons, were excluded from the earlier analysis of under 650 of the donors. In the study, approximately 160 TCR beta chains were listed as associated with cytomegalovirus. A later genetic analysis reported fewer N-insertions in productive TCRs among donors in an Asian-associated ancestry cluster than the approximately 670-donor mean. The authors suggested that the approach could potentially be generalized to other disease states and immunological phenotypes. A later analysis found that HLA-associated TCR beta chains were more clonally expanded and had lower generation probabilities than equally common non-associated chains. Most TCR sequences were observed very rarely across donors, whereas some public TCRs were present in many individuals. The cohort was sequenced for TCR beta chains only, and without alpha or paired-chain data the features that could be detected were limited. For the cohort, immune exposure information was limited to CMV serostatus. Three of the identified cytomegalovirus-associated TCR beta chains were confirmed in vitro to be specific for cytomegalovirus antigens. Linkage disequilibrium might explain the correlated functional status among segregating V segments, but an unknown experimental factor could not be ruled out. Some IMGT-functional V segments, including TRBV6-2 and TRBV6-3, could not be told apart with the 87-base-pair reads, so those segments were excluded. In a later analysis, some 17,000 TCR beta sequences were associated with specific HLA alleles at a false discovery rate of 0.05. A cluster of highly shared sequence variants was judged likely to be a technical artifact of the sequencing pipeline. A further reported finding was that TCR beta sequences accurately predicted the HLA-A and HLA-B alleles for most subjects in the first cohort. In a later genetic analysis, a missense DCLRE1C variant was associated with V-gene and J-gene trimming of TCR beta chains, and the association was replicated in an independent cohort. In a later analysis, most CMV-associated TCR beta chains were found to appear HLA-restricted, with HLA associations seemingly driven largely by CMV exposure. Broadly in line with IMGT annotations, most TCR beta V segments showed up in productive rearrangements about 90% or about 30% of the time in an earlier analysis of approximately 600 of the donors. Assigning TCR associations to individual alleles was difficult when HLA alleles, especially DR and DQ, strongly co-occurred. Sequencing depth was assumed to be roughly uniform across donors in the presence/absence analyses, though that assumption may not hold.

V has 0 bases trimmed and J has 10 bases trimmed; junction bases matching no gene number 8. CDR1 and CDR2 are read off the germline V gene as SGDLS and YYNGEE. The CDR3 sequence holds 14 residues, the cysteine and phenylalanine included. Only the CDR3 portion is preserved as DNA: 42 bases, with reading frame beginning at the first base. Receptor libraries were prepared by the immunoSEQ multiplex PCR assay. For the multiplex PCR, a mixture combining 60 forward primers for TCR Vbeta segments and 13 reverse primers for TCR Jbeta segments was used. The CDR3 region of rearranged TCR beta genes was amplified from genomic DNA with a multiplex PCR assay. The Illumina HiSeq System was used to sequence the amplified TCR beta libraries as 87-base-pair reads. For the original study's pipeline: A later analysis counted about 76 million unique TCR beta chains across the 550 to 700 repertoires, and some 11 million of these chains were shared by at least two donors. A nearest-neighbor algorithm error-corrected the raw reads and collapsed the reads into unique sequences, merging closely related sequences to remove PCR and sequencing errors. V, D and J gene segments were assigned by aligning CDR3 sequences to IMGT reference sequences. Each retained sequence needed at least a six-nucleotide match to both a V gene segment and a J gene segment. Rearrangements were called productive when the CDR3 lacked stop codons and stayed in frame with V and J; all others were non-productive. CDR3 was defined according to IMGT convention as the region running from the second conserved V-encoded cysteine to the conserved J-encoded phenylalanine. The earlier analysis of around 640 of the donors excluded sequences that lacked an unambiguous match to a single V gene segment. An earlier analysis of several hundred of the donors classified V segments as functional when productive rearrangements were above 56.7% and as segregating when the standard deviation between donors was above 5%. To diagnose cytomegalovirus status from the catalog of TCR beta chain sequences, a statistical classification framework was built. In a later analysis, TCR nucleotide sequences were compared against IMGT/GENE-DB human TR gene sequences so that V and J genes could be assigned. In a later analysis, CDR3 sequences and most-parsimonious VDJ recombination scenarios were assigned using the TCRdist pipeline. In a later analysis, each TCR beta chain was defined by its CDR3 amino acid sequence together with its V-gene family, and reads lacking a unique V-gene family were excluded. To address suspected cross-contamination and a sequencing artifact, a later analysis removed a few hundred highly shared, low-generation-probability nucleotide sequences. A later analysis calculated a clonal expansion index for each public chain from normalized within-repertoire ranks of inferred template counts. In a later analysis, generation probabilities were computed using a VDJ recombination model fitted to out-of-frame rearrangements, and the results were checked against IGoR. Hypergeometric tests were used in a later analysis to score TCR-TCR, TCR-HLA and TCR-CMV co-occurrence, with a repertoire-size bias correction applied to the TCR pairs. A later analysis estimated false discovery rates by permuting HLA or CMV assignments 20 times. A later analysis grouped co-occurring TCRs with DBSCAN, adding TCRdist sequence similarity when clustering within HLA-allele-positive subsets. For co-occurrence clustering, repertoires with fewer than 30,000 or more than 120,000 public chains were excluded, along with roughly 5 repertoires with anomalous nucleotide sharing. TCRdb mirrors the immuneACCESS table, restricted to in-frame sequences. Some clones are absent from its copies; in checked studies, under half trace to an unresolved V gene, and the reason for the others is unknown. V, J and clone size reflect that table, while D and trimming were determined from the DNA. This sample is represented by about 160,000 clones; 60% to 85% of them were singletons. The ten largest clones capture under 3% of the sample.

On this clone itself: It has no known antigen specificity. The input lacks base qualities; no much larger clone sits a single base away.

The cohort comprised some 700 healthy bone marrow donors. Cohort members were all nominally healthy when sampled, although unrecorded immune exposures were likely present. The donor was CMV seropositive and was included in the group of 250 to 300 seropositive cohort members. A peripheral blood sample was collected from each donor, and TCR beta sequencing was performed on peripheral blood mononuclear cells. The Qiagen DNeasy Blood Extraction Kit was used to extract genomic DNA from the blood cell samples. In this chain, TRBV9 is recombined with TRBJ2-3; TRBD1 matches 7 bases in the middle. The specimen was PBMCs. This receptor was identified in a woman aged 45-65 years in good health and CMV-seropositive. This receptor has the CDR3 CASSVGEGALPQYF. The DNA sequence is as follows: TGTGCCAGCAGCGTAGGTGAGGGGGCCCTCCCGCAGTATTTT.